The 5 T cell receptor beta chains below all came from one sample that was sequenced in a study of OX40 agonist ivuxolimab in advanced cancers. Only in-frame clones appear in the TCRdb table, and some are missing; sequencing was by immunoSEQ multiplex PCR. The table lists more than 85,000 clones, 75% to 95% of them singletons, with over 0.3% in the top ten. Sequences were derived from CD4+ or CD8+ T cells sorted from blood, sampled in a trial of the OX40 agonist ivuxolimab. The receptor source for this set is an adult with an advanced solid tumor such as melanoma, head and neck, liver or kidney cancer.

This sequence joins TRBV19 and TRBJ2-7, with TRBD2 matching 12 bases. This CDR3 is built from 15 residues. The J segment lost 2 bases and the V segment lost 5 bases, leaving 4 bases of the junction unmatched. Germline CDR1 reads LNHDA; CDR2 reads SQIVND (reference sequence). CDR3 region: CASSVGLAGTYEQYF. The CDR3 coding sequence is TGTGCCAGTAGTGTAGGACTAGCGGGAACCTACGAGCAGTACTTC.

V gene TRBV7-3 combines with J gene TRBJ1-5, with TRBD1 as a possible D gene (5 bases). The CDR3 is 13 amino acids. Germline V gives CDR1 SGHTA, CDR2 FQGTGA. V dropped 2 bases and J dropped 7 bases, with 9 bases sitting between them. The CDR3 nucleotides are TGTGCCAGCAGCTTACGGGGGGACCAGCCCCAGCATTTT. Translating it yields CASSLRGDQPQHF.

This clone was seen once. The chain employs TRBV7-3 and TRBJ2-4; tentative D call: TRBD2 (6 bases). V shed 6 bases and J shed 7 bases, with 25 bases lying between them. The CDR3 has 17 amino acids. Germline lookup yields CDR1 SGHTA and CDR2 FQGTGA. The CDR3 loop reads CASSIARDSQEGNIQYF. CDR3 bases: TGTGCCAGCAGTATAGCTCGGGACTCCCAAGAGGGGAACATTCAGTACTTC.

The chain joins TRBV7-8 to TRBJ2-7; TRBD1 might be the D (6 bases). Between the trimmed V and J ends, which lost 2 bases and 7 bases, there was a span of 15 bases. The CDR3 consists of 14 residues. The V gene's germline CDR1 is SGHVS and CDR2 FQNEAQ. Here the CDR3 reads CASSLLQGSGEQYF. For the CDR3, the DNA is TGTGCCAGCAGCTTACTACAGGGCTCGGGGGAGCAGTACTTC. The whole variable domain, filled in from reference TRBV7-8 and TRBJ2-7, reads GAGVSQSPRYKVAKRGQDVALRCDPISGHVSLFWYQQALGQGPEFLTYFQNEAQLDKSGLPSDRFFAERPEGSVSTLKIQRTQQEDSAVYLCASSLLQGSGEQYFGPGTRLTVT.

This rearrangement joins TRBV5-1 to TRBJ2-1; 8 nucleotides line up with TRBD2. The junction had 3 bases not matched to a gene; V was cut back by 3 bases and J by 7 bases. The CDR3 loop spans 13 amino acids. Germline V CDR1 and CDR2: SGHRS, YFSETQ. The CDR3 protein is CASSSGTRNEQFF. The CDR3 DNA is TGCGCCAGCAGCTCCGGGACTAGGAATGAGCAGTTCTTC.